Each of the 17 T cell receptor beta chains below was sequenced from the same sample in a study of cytomegalovirus exposure and HLA in healthy donors. It was with 60 Vbeta and 13 Jbeta primers that the PCR ran. Measured with immunoSEQ multiplex PCR; TCRdb has only the in-frame clones, and not every one. The repertoire table contains under 100,000 clones. Sequenced input: PBMCs. These receptors were collected from a woman aged 25 to 39 in good health and CMV-seronegative.

J is TRBJ1-2 and V is TRBV6-5; D remains ambiguous. This CDR3 comprises 14 residues. Trimming took off 6 bases at V and 4 bases at J, with 15 bases between the two ends. The germline V gene encodes CDR1 MNHEY and CDR2 SVGAGI. In nucleotides, the CDR3 is TGTGCCAGCAGCCGAAACATAATTCTCTATGGCTACACCTTC. Its translation is CASSRNIILYGYTF.

The chain couples TRBV5-8 to TRBJ1-5; D is perhaps TRBD1 (5 bases). The CDR3 sequence is 13 residues long. V was pared by 4 bases and J by 4 bases, with 9 bases between. Germline V CDR1 and CDR2: SGHTS, YDEGEE. CDR3 protein: CASSPGMNQPQHF. Written as DNA, the CDR3 is TGTGCCAGCAGCCCAGGGATGAATCAGCCCCAGCATTTT. Full variable domain (outside the CDR3, taken from reference TRBV5-8 and TRBJ1-5): EAGVTQSPTHLIKTRGQQATLRCSPISGHTSVYWYQQALGLGLQFLLWYDEGEERNRGNFPPRFSGRQFPNYSSELNVNALELEDSALYLCASSPGMNQPQHFGDGTRLSIL.

This rearrangement joins TRBV6-5 to TRBJ2-1, with D perhaps TRBD1 (8 bases). The CDR3 consists of 15 residues. CDR1 and CDR2 (germline): MNHEY, SVGAGI. The ends were cut back, 2 bases at V and 10 bases at J, with 18 bases in the middle. CDR3 DNA sequence: TGTGCCAGCAGTTACACAGGGGGGCGGGAGAGAGAGCAGTTCTTC. It yields the protein CASSYTGGREREQFF.

The chain links TRBV15 to TRBJ1-5; D is ambiguous. Trimming stripped 4 bases from V and 3 bases from J, with 7 bases between. The CDR3 sequence is 13 residues long. The germline V gene has CDR1 LNHNV and CDR2 YYDKDF (reference sequence). The CDR3, as DNA: TGTGCCACCAGCAAGTGGCCCAATCAGCCCCAGCATTTT. This encodes CATSKWPNQPQHF.

The chain joins TRBV28 to TRBJ1-1; TRBD1 matches at 7 bases. Germline CDR1 MDHEN, CDR2 SYDVKM. The CDR3 runs 14 residues. The trim removed 7 bases at V and 6 bases at J, leaving 11 bases unmatched. DNA for the CDR3: TGTGCCAGCATCATATCAGGGGGTTTCGCTGAAGCTTTCTTT. Protein: CASIISGGFAEAFF.

This chain connects TRBV18 to TRBJ1-2, with 9 bases matching TRBD1. V was clipped by 0 bases and J by 5 bases; unmatched bases: 4. The CDR3 consists of 15 residues. The V gene's germline CDR1 is KGHSH and CDR2 LQKENI. The DNA of the CDR3 is TGTGCCAGCTCACCACCGGACAGGGGAGGGTATGGCTACACCTTC. The encoded protein is CASSPPDRGGYGYTF.

V is TRBV6-5 and J is TRBJ2-2; the match to TRBD2 covers 14 bases. Per the germline V gene, CDR1 is MNHEY and CDR2 is SVGAGI. The CDR3 is 15 amino acids. The ends lost 6 bases at V and 5 bases at J; junction bases unmatched: 2. The CDR3 DNA reads TGTGCCAGCAGGGGACTAGCGGGAGATACCGGGGAGCTGTTTTTT. Protein: CASRGLAGDTGELFF.

V and J are TRBV28 and TRBJ1-2, with D tentatively TRBD1 (5 bases). The CDR3 runs to 11 residues. With 10 bases removed from V and 5 bases from J, the gap between germline ends came to 11 bases. Germline V CDR1 and CDR2: MDHEN, SYDVKM. In DNA form, the CDR3 reads TGTGCCACCGGACAATCTTATGGCTACACCTTC. Protein sequence: CATGQSYGYTF.

The chain is built from TRBV7-9 and TRBJ2-3; the match to TRBD2 covers 11 bases. The CDR3 extends over 15 amino acids. Trimming removed 4 bases from V and 2 bases from J; junction bases left unmatched: 2. Germline loops: CDR1 SEHNR, CDR2 FQNEAQ (reference sequence). The CDR3 loop reads CASSSGLAVTDTQYF. CDR3 nucleotides: TGTGCCAGCAGCTCGGGACTAGCGGTCACAGATACGCAGTATTTT.

The chain couples TRBV5-1 to TRBJ2-1; 8 bases fit TRBD2. V gave up 6 bases and J gave up 4 bases; unmatched junction bases: 12. The V gene's germline CDR1 is SGHRS and CDR2 YFSETQ. The length of the CDR3 is 16 residues. This chain's CDR3 is CASTPAGGSTYNEQFF. Here the CDR3 DNA reads TGCGCCAGCACCCCGGCGGGGGGCTCAACTTACAATGAGCAGTTCTTC.

In terms of frequency, this clone is medium-sized. The CDR3 nucleotides are TGTGCCACTACGTCAGGGTTAACCCCTGAAGCTTTCTTT. It translates to CATTSGLTPEAFF. The V and J genes are TRBV10-3 and TRBJ1-1; D perhaps matches TRBD1 (5 bases). Germline CDR1 ENHRY, CDR2 SYGVKD. Trimming cost V 10 bases and J 6 bases, with 18 bases left between them. The CDR3 is made up of 13 amino acids.

Turning to this clone: A junction end diverges from the germline sequence, so it may reflect a read error. The chain couples TRBV7-7 to TRBJ1-3, with unresolved D. This CDR3 is built from 13 residues. The germline gives CDR1 SSHAT, CDR2 FNYEAQ (reference sequence). CDR3 region: CASSLALGNTIYF. In DNA form, the CDR3 reads TGTGCTAGCAGCTTAGCTCTGGGAAACACCATATATTTT. Together with reference TRBV7-7 and TRBJ1-3, the CDR3 gives the full variable domain: GAGVSQSPRYKVTKRGQDVTLRCDPISSHATLYWYQQALGQGPEFLTYFNYEAQPDKSGLPSDRFSAERPEGSISTLTIQRTEQRDSAMYRCASSLALGNTIYFGEGSWLTVV.

The V and J genes are TRBV15 and TRBJ2-1, with 13 bases matching TRBD2. The ends lost 6 bases at V and 8 bases at J; junction bases unmatched: 7. The CDR3 is 15 residues long. Germline assignment: CDR1 LNHNV and CDR2 YYDKDF (reference sequence). The DNA of the CDR3 is TGTGCCACCAGTATGGGACTAGCGGGATGGGATGAGCAGTTCTTC. Residues: CATSMGLAGWDEQFF.

The chain recombines TRBV5-1 with TRBJ2-7; 7 nucleotides line up with TRBD1. J lost 0 bases, V lost 6 bases, and 12 bases had no gene match. The CDR3 consists of 16 residues. Looked up from germline, CDR1 is SGHRS and CDR2 is YFSETQ. CDR3 coding DNA: TGCGCCAGCAAACCCCTAACAGGGGCTCTCTCCTACGAGCAGTACTTC. This gives the protein CASKPLTGALSYEQYF.

The chain carries TRBV6-5 and TRBJ2-2; D might be TRBD1 (5 bases). V was pared by 2 bases and J by 5 bases, with 9 bases between. The germline V gene has CDR1 MNHEY and CDR2 SVGAGI. This CDR3 has 14 amino acids. The CDR3 region has the DNA TGTGCCAGCAGTTACAGAAGGGGTACCGGGGAGCTGTTTTTT. This encodes CASSYRRGTGELFF.

The genes are TRBV6-5 and TRBJ1-2; 9 bases are shared with TRBD1. The CDR3 is 15 residues long. The germline V gene encodes CDR1 MNHEY and CDR2 SVGAGI. The ends lost 4 bases at V and 2 bases at J; junction bases unmatched: 5. The CDR3 here is CASSFRQGENYGYTF. CDR3 in DNA: TGTGCCAGCAGTTTTCGACAGGGGGAAAACTATGGCTACACCTTC.

J is TRBJ1-3 and V is TRBV4-2; 7 nucleotides agree with TRBD1. The germline V gene has CDR1 LGHNA and CDR2 YNFKEQ. The CDR3 spans 17 residues. Trimming cost V 0 bases and J 4 bases; bases outside gene matches: 9. This chain's CDR3 is CASSQEWKQGYGNTIYF. The CDR3, as DNA: TGTGCCAGCAGCCAAGAATGGAAACAGGGGTACGGAAACACCATATATTTT.